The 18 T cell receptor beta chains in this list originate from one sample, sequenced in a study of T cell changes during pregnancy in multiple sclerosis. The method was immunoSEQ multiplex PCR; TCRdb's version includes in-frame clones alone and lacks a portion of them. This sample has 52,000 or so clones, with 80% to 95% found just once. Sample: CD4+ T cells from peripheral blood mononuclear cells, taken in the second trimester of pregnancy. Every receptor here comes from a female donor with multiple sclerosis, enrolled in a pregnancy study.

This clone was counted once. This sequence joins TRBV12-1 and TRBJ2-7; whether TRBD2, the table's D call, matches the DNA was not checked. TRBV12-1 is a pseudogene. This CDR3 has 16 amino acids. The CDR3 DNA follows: TGTGCCAGCAGCTTTGGGCGGCGGGGGCCTTCCTACGAGCAGTACTTC. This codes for CASSFGRRGPSYEQYF.

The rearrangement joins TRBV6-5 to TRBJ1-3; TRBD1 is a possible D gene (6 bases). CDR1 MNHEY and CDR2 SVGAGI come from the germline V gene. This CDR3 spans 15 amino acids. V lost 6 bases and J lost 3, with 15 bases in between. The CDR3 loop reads CASSPGALGGNTIYF. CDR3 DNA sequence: TGTGCCAGCAGCCCAGGGGCCTTAGGTGGAAACACCATATATTTT.

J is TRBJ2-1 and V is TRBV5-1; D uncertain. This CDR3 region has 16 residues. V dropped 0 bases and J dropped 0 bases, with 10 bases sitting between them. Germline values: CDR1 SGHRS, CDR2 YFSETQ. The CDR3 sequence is CASSLGSTTSYNEQFF. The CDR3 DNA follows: TGCGCCAGCAGCTTGGGTTCCACTACCTCCTACAATGAGCAGTTCTTC.

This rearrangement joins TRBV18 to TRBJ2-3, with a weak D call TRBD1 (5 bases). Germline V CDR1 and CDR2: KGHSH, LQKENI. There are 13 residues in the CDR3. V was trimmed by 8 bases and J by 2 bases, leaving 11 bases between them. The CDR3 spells CASRTRDTDTQYF. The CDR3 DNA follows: TGTGCCAGCCGAACCAGGGACACAGATACGCAGTATTTT.

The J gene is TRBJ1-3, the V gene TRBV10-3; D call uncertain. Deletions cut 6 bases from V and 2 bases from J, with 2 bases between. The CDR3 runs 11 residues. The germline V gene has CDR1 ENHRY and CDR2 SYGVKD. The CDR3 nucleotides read TGTGCCATCAGCACTGGAAACACCATATATTTT. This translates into CAISTGNTIYF.

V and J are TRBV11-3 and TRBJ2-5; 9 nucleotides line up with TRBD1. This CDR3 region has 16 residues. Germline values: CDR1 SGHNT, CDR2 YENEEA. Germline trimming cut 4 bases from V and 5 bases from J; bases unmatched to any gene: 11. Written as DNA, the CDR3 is TGTGCCAGCAGCTCCAGGACAGGGGAAGGGGTGGAGACCCAGTACTTC. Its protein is CASSSRTGEGVETQYF.

The CDR3 here is CASSQPQLGANTEAFF. CDR3 bases: TGTGCCAGCAGCCAACCACAGCTGGGGGCAAACACTGAAGCTTTCTTT. The chain joins TRBV4-2 to TRBJ1-1, with D maybe TRBD1 (6 bases). Germline lookup yields CDR1 LGHNA and CDR2 YNFKEQ. The CDR3 totals 16 residues. The V end lost 2 bases, the J end lost 2 bases, and 15 bases lay between the germline ends.

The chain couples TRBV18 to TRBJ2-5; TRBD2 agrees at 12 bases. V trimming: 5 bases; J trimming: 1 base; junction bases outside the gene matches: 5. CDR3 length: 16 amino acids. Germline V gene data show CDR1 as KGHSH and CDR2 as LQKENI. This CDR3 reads CASSTGLAGLQETQYF. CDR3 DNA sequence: TGTGCCAGCTCAACTGGACTAGCGGGGCTCCAAGAGACCCAGTACTTC. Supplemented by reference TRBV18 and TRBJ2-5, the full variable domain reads NAGVMQNPRHLVRRRGQEARLRCSPMKGHSHVYWYRQLPEEGLKFMVYLQKENIIDESGMPKERFSAEFPKEGPSILRIQQVVRGDSAAYFCASSTGLAGLQETQYFGPGTRLLVL.

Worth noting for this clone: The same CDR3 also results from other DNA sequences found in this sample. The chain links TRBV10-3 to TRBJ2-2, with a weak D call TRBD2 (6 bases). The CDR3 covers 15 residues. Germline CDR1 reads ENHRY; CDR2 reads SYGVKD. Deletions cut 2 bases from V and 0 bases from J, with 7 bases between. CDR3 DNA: TGTGCCATCAGTGAGCGGGGGACGAACACCGGGGAGCTGTTTTTT. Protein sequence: CAISERGTNTGELFF.

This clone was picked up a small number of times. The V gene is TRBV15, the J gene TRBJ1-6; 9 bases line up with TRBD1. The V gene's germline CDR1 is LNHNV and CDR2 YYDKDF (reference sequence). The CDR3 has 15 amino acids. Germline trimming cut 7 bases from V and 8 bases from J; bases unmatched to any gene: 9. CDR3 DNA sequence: TGTGCCACCATTACCACAGGGGGCGACGATTCACCCCTCCACTTT. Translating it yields CATITTGGDDSPLHF.

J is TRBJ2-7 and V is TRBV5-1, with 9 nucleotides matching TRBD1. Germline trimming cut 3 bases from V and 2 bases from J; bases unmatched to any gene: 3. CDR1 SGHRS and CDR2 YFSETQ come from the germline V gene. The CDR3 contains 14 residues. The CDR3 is CASSSTGGTYEQYF. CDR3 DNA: TGCGCCAGCAGCTCAACAGGGGGCACCTACGAGCAGTACTTC.

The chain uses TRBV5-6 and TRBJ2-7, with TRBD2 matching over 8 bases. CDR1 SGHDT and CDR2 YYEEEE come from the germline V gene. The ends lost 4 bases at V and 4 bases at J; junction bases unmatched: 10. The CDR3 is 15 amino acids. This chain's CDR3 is CASSGQSGGGYEQYF. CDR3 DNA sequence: TGTGCCAGCAGCGGTCAAAGCGGGGGAGGATACGAGCAGTACTTC.

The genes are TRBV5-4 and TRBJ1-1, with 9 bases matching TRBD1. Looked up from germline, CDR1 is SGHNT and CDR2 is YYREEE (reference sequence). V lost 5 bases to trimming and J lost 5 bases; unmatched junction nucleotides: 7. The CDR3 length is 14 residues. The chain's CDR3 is CASSLGTGRTEAFF. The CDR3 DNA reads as TGTGCCAGCAGTCTCGGGACAGGGAGGACTGAAGCTTTCTTT.

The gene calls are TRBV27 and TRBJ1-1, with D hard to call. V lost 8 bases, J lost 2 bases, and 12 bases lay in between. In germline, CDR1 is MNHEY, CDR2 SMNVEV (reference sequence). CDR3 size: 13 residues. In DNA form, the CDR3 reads TGTGCCAGCCGAGGACTCAGTAACACTGAAGCTTTCTTT. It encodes CASRGLSNTEAFF.

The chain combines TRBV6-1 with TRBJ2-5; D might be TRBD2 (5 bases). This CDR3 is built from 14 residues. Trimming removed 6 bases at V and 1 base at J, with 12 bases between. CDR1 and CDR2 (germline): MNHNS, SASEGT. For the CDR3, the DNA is TGTGCCAGCAGCGTCGGCGGGCCCCAAGAGACCCAGTACTTC. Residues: CASSVGGPQETQYF.

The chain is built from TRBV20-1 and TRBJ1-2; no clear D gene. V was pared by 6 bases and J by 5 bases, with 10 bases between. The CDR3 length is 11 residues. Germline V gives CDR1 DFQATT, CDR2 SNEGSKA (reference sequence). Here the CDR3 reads CSAGRDYGYTF. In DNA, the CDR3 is TGCAGTGCCGGTCGCGATTATGGCTACACCTTC.

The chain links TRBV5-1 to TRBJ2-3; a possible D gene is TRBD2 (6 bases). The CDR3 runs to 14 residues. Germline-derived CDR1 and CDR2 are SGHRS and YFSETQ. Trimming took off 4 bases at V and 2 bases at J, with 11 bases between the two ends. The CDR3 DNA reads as TGCGCCAGCAGCACCGGGACTCTCACAGATACGCAGTATTTT. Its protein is CASSTGTLTDTQYF.

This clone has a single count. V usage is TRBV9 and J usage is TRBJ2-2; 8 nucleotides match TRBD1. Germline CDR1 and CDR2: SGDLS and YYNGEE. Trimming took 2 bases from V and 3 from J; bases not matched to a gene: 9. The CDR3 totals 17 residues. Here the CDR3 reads CASSVPRTGGHTGELFF. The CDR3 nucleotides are TGTGCCAGCAGCGTCCCCCGAACAGGGGGTCACACCGGGGAGCTGTTTTTT.